Following are 24 T cell receptor beta chains from one sample sequenced in a study of PD-L1 blockade in urothelial cancer. Data came from immunoSEQ multiplex PCR; TCRdb stores just in-frame clones and leaves some out. The data show 100,000 to 150,000 clones, more than 75% seen once. Described time point: peripheral blood 6 weeks after treatment start. The sample here was PBMCs, taken around atezolizumab (anti-PD-L1) treatment. Source of these receptors: a man aged 50 to 59 with urothelial cancer.

This clone appeared a single time. The chain combines TRBV28 with TRBJ1-4; 8 positions match TRBD1. V shed 5 bases and J 14 bases; nucleotides not matched to a gene: 10. Germline V lookup: CDR1 MDHEN, CDR2 SYDVKM. This CDR3 contains 13 residues. The CDR3 sequence is CASSPITGGSLFF. CDR3 bases: TGTGCCAGCAGTCCTATAACAGGGGGATCCCTGTTTTTT.

CDR3 DNA: TGTGCCAGCAGCTTCGCCCAGACTCGTACTTACGAGCAGTACTTC. Translated: CASSFAQTRTYEQYF. V gene TRBV7-2 combines with J gene TRBJ2-7, with D unclear. The CDR3 is 15 amino acids. Trimming took off 3 bases at V and 4 bases at J, with 16 bases between the two ends. Germline V gives CDR1 SGHTA, CDR2 FQGNSA.

This clone came up a few times. V usage is TRBV9 and J usage is TRBJ2-2; D ambiguous. V lost 0 bases to trimming and J lost 5 bases, with 8 bases between them. CDR1 is SGDLS, CDR2 YYNGEE, per germline. The CDR3 has 14 residues. In nucleotides, the CDR3 is TGTGCCAGCAGCGTAGATTGGCCTACCGGGGAGCTGTTTTTT. Amino acid sequence: CASSVDWPTGELFF. The variable domain in full, with the rest retrieved from reference TRBV9 and TRBJ2-2, is DSGVTQTPKHLITATGQRVTLRCSPRSGDLSVYWYQQSLDQGLQFLIQYYNGEERAKGNILERFSAQQFPDLHSELNLSSLELGDSALYFCASSVDWPTGELFFGEGSRLTVL.

The sample holds one count of this clone. The rearrangement links TRBV6-5 to TRBJ1-1; D is possibly TRBD1 (6 bases). The CDR3 extends over 15 amino acids. CDR1 is MNHEY and CDR2 is SVGAGI in the germline V gene. The V end was cut by 2 bases, the J end by 2 bases, with 12 bases between. CDR3 DNA sequence: TGTGCCAGCAGTTACGAAGGGACAATCAACACTGAAGCTTTCTTT. It codes for CASSYEGTINTEAFF.

V and J are TRBV5-1 and TRBJ1-4; TRBD1 might be the D (5 bases). V lost 0 bases and J 4 bases, leaving 7 bases between the germline ends. Per the germline V gene, CDR1 is SGHRS and CDR2 is YFSETQ. The CDR3 is made up of 14 amino acids. The CDR3 coding sequence is TGCGCCAGCAGCTTGGGGGGGGGTAATGAAAAACTGTTTTTT. Its translation: CASSLGGGNEKLFF.

The chain has TRBV27 and TRBJ2-3, with 12 bases lining up with TRBD2. J was trimmed by 3 bases and V by 3 bases; bases with no gene match: 4. The germline V gene encodes CDR1 MNHEY and CDR2 SMNVEV (reference sequence). The CDR3 totals 16 residues. This CDR3 is CASSLTSGSPTDTQYF. CDR3 nucleotide sequence: TGTGCCAGCAGTTTGACTAGCGGGAGTCCGACAGATACGCAGTATTTT.

On this clone itself: This could be a read error, since a much larger clone is one nucleotide away. The same CDR3 is also encoded by other DNA sequences in this sample. This chain joins TRBV18 and TRBJ1-4, with TRBD1 matching 7 bases. The CDR3 covers 13 residues. Germline values: CDR1 KGHSH, CDR2 LQKENI. Losses at the gene ends were 4 bases for V and 4 bases for J; bases not matched to a gene: 0. The CDR3 region is CASSRDSNEKLFF. CDR3 bases: TGTGCCAGCTCACGGGACAGTAATGAAAAACTGTTTTTT.

The chain has TRBV7-2 and TRBJ2-7, with TRBD1 identical over 7 bases. V was clipped by 5 bases and J by 6 bases; unmatched bases: 7. Germline V gene sequence: CDR1 SGHTA, CDR2 FQGNSA. The CDR3 is 13 amino acids. The CDR3 region is CASSPTYRGEQYF. CDR3 DNA: TGTGCCAGCAGCCCCACCTACAGGGGCGAGCAGTACTTC.

The gene calls are TRBV7-3 and TRBJ2-2; 9 nucleotides align to TRBD2. J was trimmed by 4 bases and V by 2 bases; bases with no gene match: 17. Germline V gene sequence: CDR1 SGHTA, CDR2 FQGTGA. The CDR3 sequence is 20 residues long. The CDR3: CASSLGGLAGTHTTTGELFF. Here the CDR3 DNA reads TGTGCCAGCAGCTTAGGTGGTCTAGCGGGAACCCATACCACCACCGGGGAGCTGTTTTTT. Based on the CDR3 plus reference TRBV7-3 and TRBJ2-2, the full variable domain is GAGVSQTPSNKVTEKGKYVELRCDPISGHTALYWYRQSLGQGPEFLIYFQGTGAADDSGLPNDRFFAVRPEGSVSTLKIQRTERGDSAVYLCASSLGGLAGTHTTTGELFFGEGSRLTVL.

There are many counts of this clone. The rearrangement links TRBV28 to TRBJ2-2; perhaps TRBD2 as D (5 bases). V lost 3 bases, J lost 0 bases, and 11 bases lay in between. Germline-derived CDR1 and CDR2 are MDHEN and SYDVKM. This CDR3 is 16 amino acids long. This CDR3 reads CASSFPEDSNTGELFF. The DNA of the CDR3 is TGTGCCAGCAGTTTCCCGGAGGATTCGAACACCGGGGAGCTGTTTTTT.

The chain is built from TRBV2 and TRBJ1-5; D gene uncertain. The CDR3 totals 14 residues. Per the germline V gene, CDR1 is SNHLY and CDR2 is FYNNEI. V lost 5 bases to trimming and J lost 6 bases, with 14 bases between them. CDR3 in DNA: TGTGCCAGCAGTCCCTCGGGGTTGGGTCAGCCCCAGCATTTT. Translated, it gives CASSPSGLGQPQHF.

Only a few counts were recorded for this clone. CDR3 DNA sequence: TGCGCCAGCAGCTCACGCGTCAGTAGGAGCATTCAGTACTTC. Its translation: CASSSRVSRSIQYF. V gene TRBV5-1 combines with J gene TRBJ2-4; D gene uncertain. Trimming shortened V by 3 bases and J by 9 bases, and 16 bases separated the two germline ends. The CDR3 consists of 14 residues. Germline assignment: CDR1 SGHRS and CDR2 YFSETQ.

The chain carries TRBV9 and TRBJ2-3, with D perhaps matching TRBD2 (5 bases). V dropped 2 bases and J dropped 1 base, with 14 bases sitting between them. CDR1 is SGDLS and CDR2 is YYNGEE in the germline V gene. The CDR3 contains 16 residues. CDR3 in DNA: TGTGCCAGCAGCGTCGATCTAGCTCGCGGCACAGATACGCAGTATTTT. Its protein product is CASSVDLARGTDTQYF.

The chain links TRBV20-1 to TRBJ2-7, with a tentative D call TRBD2 (5 bases). V dropped 5 bases and J dropped 3 bases, with 8 bases sitting between them. This CDR3 has 11 residues. Germline V lookup: CDR1 DFQATT, CDR2 SNEGSKA (reference sequence). CDR3 in amino acids: CSALSGYEQYF. The CDR3 DNA follows: TGCAGTGCTCTGAGCGGCTACGAGCAGTACTTC.

The chain joins TRBV4-1 to TRBJ2-3; possible D gene TRBD2, 6 bases. The V and J ends lost 1 base and 3 bases respectively, with 8 bases between them. The CDR3 loop spans 14 amino acids. Germline V CDR1 and CDR2: MGHRA, YSYEKL. CDR3 loop: CASSQVEGTDTQYF. CDR3 coding DNA: TGCGCCAGCAGCCAAGTGGAGGGAACAGATACGCAGTATTTT.

This chain joins TRBV4-2 and TRBJ2-1; 15 bases match TRBD2. V lost 0 bases, J lost 5 bases, and 5 bases stayed unmatched. CDR1 is LGHNA and CDR2 is YNFKEQ in the germline V gene. The CDR3 spans 18 residues. The CDR3 here is CASSQEGTSGRTNNEQFF. CDR3 nucleotide sequence: TGTGCCAGCAGCCAAGAGGGGACTAGCGGGAGGACAAACAATGAGCAGTTCTTC.

The chain links TRBV19 to TRBJ2-2; 10 nucleotides align to TRBD2. Germline CDR1 and CDR2: LNHDA and SQIVND (reference sequence). Trimming removed 1 base from V and 5 bases from J; junction bases left unmatched: 13. The CDR3 covers 19 residues. The CDR3 sequence: CASSIGTASGRLSTGELFF. CDR3 sequence (DNA): TGTGCCAGTAGTATAGGGACGGCTAGCGGGAGATTGTCAACCGGGGAGCTGTTTTTT. The complete variable domain, with remaining parts taken from reference TRBV19 and TRBJ2-2, reads DGGITQSPKYLFRKEGQNVTLSCEQNLNHDAMYWYRQDPGQGLRLIYYSQIVNDFQKGDIAEGYSVSREKKESFPLTVTSAQKNPTAFYLCASSIGTASGRLSTGELFFGEGSRLTVL.

The CDR3 sequence is CASSIGAGTGVHEQYF. The CDR3 DNA follows: TGTGCCAGTAGTATCGGGGCCGGGACAGGGGTCCACGAGCAGTACTTC. The chain carries TRBV19 and TRBJ2-7, with 10 bases aligning to TRBD1. V shed 3 bases and J 5 bases; nucleotides not matched to a gene: 10. The germline V gene has CDR1 LNHDA and CDR2 SQIVND (reference sequence). The CDR3 contains 16 residues.

The rearrangement links TRBV19 to TRBJ1-4; D is unresolved. Germline assignment: CDR1 LNHDA and CDR2 SQIVND (reference sequence). Trimming took off 3 bases at V and 5 bases at J, with 10 bases between the two ends. CDR3 size: 14 residues. CDR3 region: CASSMWAANEKLFF. Written as DNA, the CDR3 is TGTGCCAGTAGTATGTGGGCTGCGAATGAAAAACTGTTTTTT.

The rearrangement links TRBV5-1 to TRBJ2-1; TRBD2 is a possible D gene (5 bases). There are 14 residues in the CDR3. The germline CDR1 and CDR2 sequences are SGHRS and YFSETQ. V was clipped by 2 bases and J by 8 bases, with 14 bases between them. In DNA, the CDR3 is TGCGCCAGCAGCTTAGGGCCTAGCTCCCATGAGCAGTTCTTC. Its translation is CASSLGPSSHEQFF. Full variable domain (remainder filled in from reference TRBV5-1 and TRBJ2-1): KAGVTQTPRYLIKTRGQQVTLSCSPISGHRSVSWYQQTPGQGLQFLFEYFSETQRNKGNFPGRFSGRQFSNSRSEMNVSTLELGDSALYLCASSLGPSSHEQFFGPGTRLTVL.

The rearrangement uses TRBV7-9 and TRBJ2-2; TRBD2 agrees at 14 bases. Germline V gene data show CDR1 as SEHNR and CDR2 as FQNEAQ (reference sequence). The CDR3 spans 18 residues. After removal of 6 bases from V and 0 bases from J, the junction contained 6 bases not matched to a gene. The chain's CDR3 is CASSFKTSGRANTGELFF. As DNA, the CDR3 is TGTGCCAGCAGTTTCAAGACTAGCGGGAGGGCGAACACCGGGGAGCTGTTTTTT.

This clone came up once. The chain carries TRBV30 and TRBJ1-1; TRBD1 agrees at 7 bases. Germline V lookup: CDR1 GTSNPN, CDR2 SVGIG (reference sequence). The CDR3 loop spans 15 amino acids. V lost 4 bases and J lost 3; bases outside the gene matches: 11. CDR3 amino acids: CAWKKKGGEDTEAFF. CDR3 nucleotide sequence: TGTGCCTGGAAAAAAAAAGGGGGCGAAGACACTGAAGCTTTCTTT.

The sample holds many counts of this clone. The gene calls are TRBV5-1 and TRBJ2-3; the D gene is possibly TRBD1 (6 bases). From germline, CDR1 is SGHRS and CDR2 YFSETQ. This CDR3 is 14 amino acids long. The germline V and J ends were trimmed by 2 bases and 3 bases, with 10 bases remaining between them. The CDR3 DNA is TGCGCCAGCAGCTTTGGGGGCCAAACAGATACGCAGTATTTT. It encodes CASSFGGQTDTQYF.

The chain recombines TRBV19 with TRBJ1-2; 7 nucleotides align to TRBD1. The CDR3 contains 18 residues. J lost 0 bases, V lost 6 bases, and 16 bases had no gene match. Germline CDR1 LNHDA, CDR2 SQIVND (reference sequence). The CDR3 loop is CASSSRTGADYSNYGYTF. CDR3 bases: TGTGCCAGTAGCAGCAGAACAGGGGCCGACTATTCTAACTATGGCTACACCTTC.